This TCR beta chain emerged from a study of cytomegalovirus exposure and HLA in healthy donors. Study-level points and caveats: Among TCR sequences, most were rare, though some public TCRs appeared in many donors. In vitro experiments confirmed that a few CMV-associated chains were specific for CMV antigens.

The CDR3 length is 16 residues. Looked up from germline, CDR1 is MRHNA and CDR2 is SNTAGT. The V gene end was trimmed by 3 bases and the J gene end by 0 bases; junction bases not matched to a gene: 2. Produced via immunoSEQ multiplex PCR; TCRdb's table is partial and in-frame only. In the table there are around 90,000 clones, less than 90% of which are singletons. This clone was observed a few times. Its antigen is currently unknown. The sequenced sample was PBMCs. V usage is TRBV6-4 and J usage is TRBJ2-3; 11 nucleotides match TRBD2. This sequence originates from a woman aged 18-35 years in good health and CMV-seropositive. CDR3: CASSEIAGGSTDTQYF. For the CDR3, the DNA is TGTGCCAGCAGTGAAATAGCGGGGGGGAGCACAGATACGCAGTATTTT.